The present entry profiles one T cell receptor (beta chain) with its context. The data were produced by immunoSEQ multiplex PCR, yet TCRdb's version contains in-frame clones alone and is incomplete. Of about 160,000 clones listed, approximately 96% are singletons. This sample was taken from a study of control samples from healthy donors and cancer patients. CDR1 is MNHEY and CDR2 is SVGAGI in the germline V gene. V lost 8 bases and J lost 5, with 19 bases in between. This CDR3 is 14 amino acids long. This receptor was obtained from a woman aged 35 to 49 in good health. V usage is TRBV6-5 and J usage is TRBJ2-7, with D possibly matching TRBD1 (5 bases). The material sequenced was blood. CDR3 protein: CASHGRDWGHEQYF. DNA of the CDR3: TGTGCCAGCCACGGACGAGATTGGGGCCACGAGCAGTACTTC.